A selection of T cell receptor beta chains follows, all from one sample in a study of a mutant IDH1 vaccine in newly diagnosed glioma. These TCRs' antigens remain unknown. The data were produced by immunoSEQ multiplex PCR, yet TCRdb's version contains in-frame clones alone and is incomplete. The sample records about 51,000 clones, around 80% being singletons. The sample consisted of PBMCs, taken from a glioma patient whose treatment included an IDH1 peptide vaccine. These receptors were collected from a woman in her forties with glioma. Both conserved end residues are trimmed from each CDR3.

TRBV2	TRBJ2-3	ASSDRGGRGRLHPSTDTQY
TRBV6-5	TRBJ1-6	ASSYQGTRGSPLH
TRBV5-4	TRBJ2-1	ASQSTGTRNYNEQF
TRBV19	TRBJ1-1	ASLGISAEAF
TRBV7-3	TRBJ2-1	ASSLMASGGNEQF
TRBV2	TRBJ1-1	ASRGGLKVEAF
TRBV6-5	TRBJ1-6	ASNLTPGGISPLH
TRBV27	TRBJ1-2	ASSFTENYGYT
TRBV5-6	TRBJ1-5	ASSFWGLNQPQH
TRBV7-2	TRBJ2-7	ASSRGGAYEQY
TRBV21-1	TRBJ1-5	ASSKEGTRNQPQH
TRBV6-5	TRBJ1-2	ASSPRGGVKYGYT
TRBV29-1	TRBJ1-2	SVIGGNGYT
TRBV10-1	TRBJ2-7	ASSESAGGLHEQY
TRBV7-8	TRBJ1-1	ASSAMGPNTEAF
TRBV19	TRBJ1-6	ASSTGISSYNSPLH
TRBV19	TRBJ1-2	ASSWGQNYGYT
TRBV5-5	TRBJ2-7	ASSPRVGSYEQY
TRBV5-4	TRBJ1-6	ASSPQGVNSPLH
TRBV6-5	TRBJ2-3	ASSYRGRRDTQY
TRBV10-3	TRBJ2-3	AISEPGVADTQY
TRBV19	TRBJ1-5	ASSFKINQPQH
TRBV5-1	TRBJ1-6	ASSLSQGDSPLH
TRBV5-1	TRBJ2-5	ASSLESSGTQY
TRBV5-1	TRBJ1-6	ASSLDGSPSPLH
TRBV18	TRBJ2-1	ASSRGLAGFF
TRBV2	TRBJ1-4	ASRPRRGTGSEKLF
TRBV7-2	TRBJ1-2	ASSHVRVGYT
TRBV25-1	TRBJ1-4	ASSARLQGGADEKLF
TRBV6-5	TRBJ2-7	ASSYSEFYEQY
TRBV5-1	TRBJ2-5	ASTGKGSMVVETQY
TRBV10-1	TRBJ1-1	ASSEQGNTEAF
TRBV5-6	TRBJ2-3	ASSGGRSHITDTQY
TRBV4-1	TRBJ1-1	ASSRPDREEAF
TRBV6-6	TRBJ2-7	ASSYSTSAYEQY
TRBV2	TRBJ2-7	ARRSGGANYEQY
TRBV6-1	TRBJ2-7	ASSEADWKYEQY
TRBV29-1	TRBJ1-4	SADARQGDSEKLF
TRBV5-1	TRBJ1-2	ASSLVLAGSHGYT
TRBV5-4	TRBJ2-3	AIRTSGGATDTQY
TRBV9	TRBJ2-1	ASSGVSLAGESSYNEQF
TRBV6-9	TRBJ1-6	ASQDRSSYNSPLH
TRBV9	TRBJ1-5	ASSVGGQLRKPQH
TRBV2	TRBJ2-5	ASSSESYQETQY
TRBV7-9	TRBJ2-3	ANRGVEADTQY
TRBV6-1	TRBJ2-2	ASRIGRAATGELF
TRBV4-2	TRBJ2-7	ASSPPGLAGEQY
TRBV6-4	TRBJ1-2	ASSIHGYT
TRBV4-3	TRBJ2-5	ASSQDLRRGYYQETQY
TRBV9	TRBJ1-3	ASSVATNTIY
TRBV19	TRBJ2-6	ASSPWRLGTGNGDLGANVLT
TRBV7-8	TRBJ1-2	ASSLAGRSNYGYT
TRBV2	TRBJ1-6	ASIKPRAENSPLH
TRBV30	TRBJ1-6	AWSVDGRGSPLH
TRBV6-1	TRBJ1-3	ASSAHVGRRVSGNTIY
TRBV13	TRBJ2-6	ASSSNPQTGGANVLT
TRBV10-3	TRBJ1-1	AISEEETEAF
TRBV11-2	TRBJ2-5	ASSLRRRETQY
TRBV5-4	TRBJ2-5	ASSLGDKTQETQY